Listed below are T cell receptor beta chains from one sample, sequenced in a study of blood T cell repertoires in COVID-19. Assay used: immunoSEQ multiplex PCR; TCRdb lists only in-frame clones, some missing. The sample lists tens of thousands of clones, approximately 80% seen once, with about 3.8% in the top ten. The sample comprised PBMCs or T cells enriched from blood (not recorded which). The receptors stem from a woman in her thirties or forties with acute COVID-19. Both conserved end residues are part of each CDR3. D genes are given only for firm matches.

CDR3nt | CDR3aa | len | v_gene | d_gene | j_gene
TGCGCCAGCAGCTTGGCCGCCCGGGGACAGGGAGATACTGAAGCTTTCTTT | CASSLAARGQGDTEAFF | 17 | TRBV5-1 | TRBD1 | TRBJ1-1
TGTGCCAGCAGCCTAACAGGGAACAATCAGCCCCAGCATTTT | CASSLTGNNQPQHF | 14 | TRBV5-6 | . | TRBJ1-5
TGTGCCAGCAGGCACCGGGGAGCAGAAGGCGAGCAGTACTTC | CASRHRGAEGEQYF | 14 | TRBV3-1/TRBV3-2 | . | TRBJ2-7
TGTGCCAGCAGCCTACAGGGTAGCAATCAGCCCCAGCATTTT | CASSLQGSNQPQHF | 14 | TRBV6-5 | . | TRBJ1-5
TGTGCCACCGAACAGGGGACTGAAGCTTTCTTT | CATEQGTEAFF | 11 | TRBV10-3 | TRBD1 | TRBJ1-1
TGTGCCAGCAGTCCCCCGGGCCGTTCGGGGGAAAAACTGTTTTTT | CASSPPGRSGEKLFF | 15 | TRBV28 | . | TRBJ1-4
TGTGCCACCAGCAGAGATACGACGGGGGAGAGTTCTATCCAGCCCCAGCATTTT | CATSRDTTGESSIQPQHF | 18 | TRBV15 | . | TRBJ1-5
TGCGCCAGCAGTGACGGCGGGGGGCCCCTGGATGAGCAGTTCTTC | CASSDGGGPLDEQFF | 15 | TRBV10-1 | TRBD2 | TRBJ2-1
TGTGCCAGCAGCCCCCGGGGAGGCCGCTACAATGAGCAGTTCTTC | CASSPRGGRYNEQFF | 15 | TRBV7-9 | . | TRBJ2-1
TGCAGCGTTGACGAGCGGGGGTCAGATACGCAGTATTTT | CSVDERGSDTQYF | 13 | TRBV29-1 | TRBD2 | TRBJ2-3
TGTGCCAGCAGTTTTCGGTTTCAAGAGACCCAGTACTTC | CASSFRFQETQYF | 13 | TRBV27 | . | TRBJ2-5
TGTGCCATCAGTGGTATCGCGGGAGGCACCGGGGAGCTGTTTTTT | CAISGIAGGTGELFF | 15 | TRBV10-3 | TRBD2 | TRBJ2-2
TGTGCCAGCAGGGTGACAGGCCCCTACGAGCAGTACTTC | CASRVTGPYEQYF | 13 | TRBV6-5 | . | TRBJ2-7
TGTGCCAGCAGCTTCGGACTAGTTTCGGATACGCAGTATTTT | CASSFGLVSDTQYF | 14 | TRBV5-6 | TRBD2 | TRBJ2-3
TGTGCCAGCTGGACGGACAGACCATCGCTCTATGGCTACACCTTC | CASWTDRPSLYGYTF | 15 | TRBV18 | . | TRBJ1-2
TGTGCCAGTAGTATAGGGCGGACAGGGCTGAGCAATCAGCCCCAGCATTTT | CASSIGRTGLSNQPQHF | 17 | TRBV19 | TRBD1 | TRBJ1-5
TGTGCCACCAGTGATTTGGGCAGGTCCTATGGCTACACCTTC | CATSDLGRSYGYTF | 14 | TRBV24-1 | . | TRBJ1-2